Below, 14 T cell receptor beta chains from the same sample are listed, as sequenced in a study of PD-1 blockade in classical Hodgkin lymphoma. Using immunoSEQ multiplex PCR, the repertoire was profiled, and TCRdb retains in-frame clones only, with some absent. The sample shows some 10,000 clones, just under 85% of them seen only once. Relapse was seen in all patients after autologous stem cell transplantation, and brentuximab vedotin exposure was variable. Sample: peripheral blood mononuclear cells (PBMCs), taken before the second cycle of nivolumab. Receptors originate from a human donor with classical Hodgkin lymphoma.

The chain couples TRBV5-4 to TRBJ2-3, with D tentatively TRBD1 or TRBD2 (5 bases each). Germline V CDR1 and CDR2: SGHNT, YYREEE (reference sequence). CDR3 size: 17 residues. The V end lost 7 bases, the J end lost 1 base, and 22 bases lay between the germline ends. The CDR3 protein is CASGRKLGVSGTDTQYF. The CDR3 DNA reads as TGTGCCAGCGGGCGAAAACTGGGGGTTAGCGGCACAGATACGCAGTATTTT.

This chain uses TRBV2 with TRBJ1-4; 9 nucleotides line up with TRBD1. Germline values: CDR1 SNHLY, CDR2 FYNNEI. The CDR3 sequence is 14 residues long. The V and J ends lost 1 base and 8 bases, in that order; junction bases with no gene match: 2. The CDR3 nucleotides read TGTGCCAGCAGTGAAGGACAGGGGGGAGAAAAACTGTTTTTT. Amino acid sequence: CASSEGQGGEKLFF.

The CDR3 here is CASSSGPVGEQYF. The CDR3, as DNA: TGTGCCAGCAGCTCTGGGCCAGTTGGAGAGCAGTACTTC. This chain uses TRBV5-4 with TRBJ2-7; D gene ambiguous. This CDR3 spans 13 amino acids. V dropped 3 bases and J dropped 7 bases, with 14 bases sitting between them. The V gene's germline CDR1 is SGHNT and CDR2 YYREEE (reference sequence).

Here the CDR3 DNA reads TGCAGCGTTGTAGGCGGGAGGTCGAGCTCCTACAATGAGCAGTTCTTC. This codes for CSVVGGRSSSYNEQFF. The chain recombines TRBV29-1 with TRBJ2-1; 8 nucleotides line up with TRBD2. With 4 bases clipped from V and 0 bases from J, the junction kept 8 bases outside the gene matches. Germline V lookup: CDR1 SQVTM, CDR2 ANQGSEA. The CDR3 is 16 amino acids.

This chain uses TRBV30 with TRBJ1-1; TRBD1 matches at 7 bases. Germline assignment: CDR1 GTSNPN and CDR2 SVGIG (reference sequence). The CDR3 consists of 13 residues. J lost 4 bases, V lost 5 bases, and 7 bases had no gene match. The CDR3 region has the DNA TGTGCCTGGGGGGGACAGACAAGCACTGAAGCTTTCTTT. It yields the protein CAWGGQTSTEAFF.

The J gene is TRBJ2-1, the V gene TRBV4-1, with TRBD2 identical over 8 bases. CDR1 is MGHRA and CDR2 is YSYEKL in the germline V gene. After removal of 3 bases from V and 5 bases from J, the junction contained 9 bases not matched to a gene. The CDR3 is 16 amino acids. The CDR3 loop is CASSHPGGGWDNEQFF. CDR3 DNA sequence: TGCGCCAGCAGCCACCCCGGGGGGGGATGGGACAATGAGCAGTTCTTC.

This clone came up a few times. The V and J genes are TRBV5-4 and TRBJ2-5; 8 bases align to TRBD1. In germline, CDR1 is SGHNT, CDR2 YYREEE (reference sequence). The CDR3 totals 16 residues. V was pared by 4 bases and J by 5 bases, with 13 bases of the junction left unmatched. The CDR3 is CASSPQGGVVWETQYF. The CDR3 DNA follows: TGTGCCAGCAGCCCACAGGGGGGTGTCGTCTGGGAGACCCAGTACTTC.

The rearrangement joins TRBV28 to TRBJ1-3; tentatively, D is TRBD1 (6 bases). The V gene's germline CDR1 is MDHEN and CDR2 SYDVKM. V shed 2 bases and J shed 3 bases, with 20 bases lying between them. This CDR3 spans 18 amino acids. This CDR3 is CASSLIPSTGGYGNTIYF. CDR3 in DNA: TGTGCCAGCAGTTTAATTCCTTCAACGGGGGGCTATGGAAACACCATATATTTT.

The chain has TRBV2 and TRBJ2-7; D possibly corresponds to TRBD1 (5 bases). V gave up 10 bases and J gave up 0 bases, with 25 bases separating them. This CDR3 has 17 amino acids. Germline V gene sequence: CDR1 SNHLY, CDR2 FYNNEI. This chain's CDR3 is CAITRGTGAPHSYEQYF. The CDR3 DNA follows: TGTGCCATCACAAGGGGTACGGGTGCCCCCCACTCCTACGAGCAGTACTTC.

This clone was counted once. The chain carries TRBV6-5 and TRBJ2-2, with a possible D match to TRBD1 (6 bases). Germline CDR1 and CDR2: MNHEY and SVGAGI. The CDR3 runs 12 residues. The V and J ends lost 6 bases and 6 bases respectively, with 8 bases between them. CDR3 amino acids: CASSHRAGELFF. The DNA of the CDR3 is TGTGCCAGCAGCCACAGGGCCGGGGAGCTGTTTTTT.

The V call is TRBV7-8, the J call TRBJ2-2; no reliable D call. Trimming left V 4 bases short and J 7 bases short, with 10 bases between. Germline-derived CDR1 and CDR2 are SGHVS and FQNEAQ. CDR3 size: 13 residues. CDR3 nucleotides: TGTGCCAGCAGCTCCGGCAAGGTCGGGGAGCTGTTTTTT. It encodes CASSSGKVGELFF.

V is TRBV30 and J is TRBJ1-3; D not certain. This CDR3 has 15 amino acids. Between the trimmed V and J ends, which lost 0 bases and 2 bases, there was a span of 11 bases. From germline, CDR1 is GTSNPN and CDR2 SVGIG (reference sequence). The CDR3 loop reads CAWSVGTRPGNTIYF. DNA for the CDR3: TGTGCCTGGAGTGTAGGCACTAGACCTGGAAACACCATATATTTT.

On this clone itself: No DNA is shown, since the ends of the CDR3 on it are uncertain; the CDR3 is the one TCRdb lists. Within the sample, other DNA sequences also encode this same CDR3. V gene TRBV28 combines with J gene TRBJ2-3; the table's D call, TRBD1, has no DNA check behind it. Looked up from germline, CDR1 is MDHEN and CDR2 is SYDVKM. 14 amino acids form the CDR3, both terminal residues included. CDR3 residues: CASSFLAGTDTQYF.

This chain uses TRBV15 with TRBJ2-2; D perhaps matches TRBD1 (6 bases). The CDR3 covers 17 residues. V was trimmed by 4 bases and J by 6 bases, leaving 21 bases between them. Germline values: CDR1 LNHNV, CDR2 YYDKDF (reference sequence). As DNA, the CDR3 is TGTGCCACCAGCACCTGGACGGTAGGGGACATCGCCGGGGAGCTGTTTTTT. Its translation is CATSTWTVGDIAGELFF. The whole variable domain, remainder taken from reference TRBV15 and TRBJ2-2, is DAMVIQNPRYQVTQFGKPVTLSCSQTLNHNVMYWYQQKSSQAPKLLFHYYDKDFNNEADTPDNFQSRRPNTSFCFLDIRSPGLGDTAMYLCATSTWTVGDIAGELFFGEGSRLTVL.